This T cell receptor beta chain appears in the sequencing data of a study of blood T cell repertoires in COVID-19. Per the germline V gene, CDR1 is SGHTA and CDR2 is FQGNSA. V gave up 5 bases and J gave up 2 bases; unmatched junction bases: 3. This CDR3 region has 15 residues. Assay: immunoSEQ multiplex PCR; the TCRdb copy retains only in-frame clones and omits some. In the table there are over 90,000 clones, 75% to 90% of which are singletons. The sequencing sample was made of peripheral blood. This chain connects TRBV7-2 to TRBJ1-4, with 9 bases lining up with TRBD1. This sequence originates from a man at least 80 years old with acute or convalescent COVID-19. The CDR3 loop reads CASSPGQGTNEKLFF. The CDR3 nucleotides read TGTGCCAGCAGCCCCGGACAGGGGACTAATGAAAAACTGTTTTTT.